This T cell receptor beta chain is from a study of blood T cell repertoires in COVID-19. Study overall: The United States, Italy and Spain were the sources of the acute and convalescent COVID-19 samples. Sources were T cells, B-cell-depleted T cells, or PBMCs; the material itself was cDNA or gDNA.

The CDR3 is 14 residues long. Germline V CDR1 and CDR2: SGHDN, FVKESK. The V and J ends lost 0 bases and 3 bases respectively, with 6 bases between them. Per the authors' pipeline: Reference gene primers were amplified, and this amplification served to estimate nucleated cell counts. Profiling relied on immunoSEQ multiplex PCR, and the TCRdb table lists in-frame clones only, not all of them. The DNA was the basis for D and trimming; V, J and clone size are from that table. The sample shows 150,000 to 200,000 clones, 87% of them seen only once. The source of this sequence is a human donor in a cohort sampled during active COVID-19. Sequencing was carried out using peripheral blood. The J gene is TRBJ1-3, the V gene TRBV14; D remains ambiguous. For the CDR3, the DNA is TGTGCCAGCAGCCAAGACCGGGGTGGAAACACCATATATTTT. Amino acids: CASSQDRGGNTIYF.